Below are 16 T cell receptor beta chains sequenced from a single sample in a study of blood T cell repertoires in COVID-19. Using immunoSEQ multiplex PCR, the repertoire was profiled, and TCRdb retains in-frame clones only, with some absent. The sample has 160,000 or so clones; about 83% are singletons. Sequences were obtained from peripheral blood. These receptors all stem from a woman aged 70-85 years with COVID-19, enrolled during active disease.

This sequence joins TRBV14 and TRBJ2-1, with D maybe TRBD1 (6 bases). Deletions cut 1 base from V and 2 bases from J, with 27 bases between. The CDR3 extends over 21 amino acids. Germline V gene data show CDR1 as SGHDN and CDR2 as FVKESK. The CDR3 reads CASSQVLSPRDTYAPYNEQFF. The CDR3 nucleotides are TGTGCCAGCAGCCAAGTTTTGTCTCCCCGGGACACATATGCCCCCTACAATGAGCAGTTCTTC.

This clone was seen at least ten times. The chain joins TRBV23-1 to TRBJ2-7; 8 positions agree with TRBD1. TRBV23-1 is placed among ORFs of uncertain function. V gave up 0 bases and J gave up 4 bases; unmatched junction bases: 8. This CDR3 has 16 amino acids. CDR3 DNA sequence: TGCGCCAGCAGTCAATCGGGACGCAGGGGGCTATACGAGCAGTACTTC. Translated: CASSQSGRRGLYEQYF.

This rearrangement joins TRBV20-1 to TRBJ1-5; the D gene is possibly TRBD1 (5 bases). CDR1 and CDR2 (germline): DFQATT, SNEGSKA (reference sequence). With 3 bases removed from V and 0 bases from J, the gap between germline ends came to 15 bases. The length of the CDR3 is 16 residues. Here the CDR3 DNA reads TGCAGTGCTAGTGGGGGAGCGGGTTATAGCAATCAGCCCCAGCATTTT. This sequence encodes CSASGGAGYSNQPQHF.

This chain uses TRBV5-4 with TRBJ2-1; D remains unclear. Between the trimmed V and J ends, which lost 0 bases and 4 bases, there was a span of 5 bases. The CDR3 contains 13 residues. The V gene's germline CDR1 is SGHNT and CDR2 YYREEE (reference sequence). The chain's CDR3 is CASSLVSYNEQFF. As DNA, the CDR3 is TGTGCCAGCAGCTTGGTCTCGTACAATGAGCAGTTCTTC.

The CDR3 DNA reads TGTGCCACCAGTGATTTTGCTTCGGCAGGAACTAACTATGGCTACACCTTC. This encodes CATSDFASAGTNYGYTF. The V call is TRBV24-1, the J call TRBJ1-2, with no clear D. The CDR3 is made up of 17 amino acids. The germline V gene encodes CDR1 KGHDR and CDR2 SFDVKD. The V end was cut by 1 base, the J end by 0 bases, with 14 bases between.

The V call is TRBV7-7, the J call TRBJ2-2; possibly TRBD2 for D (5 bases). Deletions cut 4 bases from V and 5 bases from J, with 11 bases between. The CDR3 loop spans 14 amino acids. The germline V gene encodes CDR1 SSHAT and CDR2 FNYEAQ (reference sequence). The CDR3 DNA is TGTGCCAGCAGCTCCCAGCCGGGGACCGGGGAGCTGTTTTTT. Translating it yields CASSSQPGTGELFF.

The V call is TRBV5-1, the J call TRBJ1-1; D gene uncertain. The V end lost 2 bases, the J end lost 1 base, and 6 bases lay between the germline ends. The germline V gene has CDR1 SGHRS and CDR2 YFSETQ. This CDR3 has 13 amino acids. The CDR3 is CASSFGGNTEAFF. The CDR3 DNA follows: TGCGCCAGCAGCTTCGGAGGGAACACTGAAGCTTTCTTT.

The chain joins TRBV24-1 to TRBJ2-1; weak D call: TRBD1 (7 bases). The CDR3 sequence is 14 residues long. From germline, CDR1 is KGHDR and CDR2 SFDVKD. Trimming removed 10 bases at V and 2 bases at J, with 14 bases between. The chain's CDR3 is CATLGGTAYNEQFF. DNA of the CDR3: TGTGCCACGCTAGGCGGGACAGCCTACAATGAGCAGTTCTTC.

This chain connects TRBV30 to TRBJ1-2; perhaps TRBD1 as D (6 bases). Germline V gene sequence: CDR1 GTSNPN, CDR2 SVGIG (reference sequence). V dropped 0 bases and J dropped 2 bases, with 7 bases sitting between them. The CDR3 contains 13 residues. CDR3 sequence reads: CAWSVTGNYGYTF. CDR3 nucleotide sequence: TGTGCCTGGAGTGTCACAGGGAACTATGGCTACACCTTC.

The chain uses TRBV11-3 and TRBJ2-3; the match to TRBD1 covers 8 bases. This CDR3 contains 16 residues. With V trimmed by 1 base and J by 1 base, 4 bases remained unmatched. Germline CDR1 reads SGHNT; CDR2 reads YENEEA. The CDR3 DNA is TGTGCCAGCAGCTTAGGACAGGGGCCCGGCACAGATACGCAGTATTTT. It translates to CASSLGQGPGTDTQYF.

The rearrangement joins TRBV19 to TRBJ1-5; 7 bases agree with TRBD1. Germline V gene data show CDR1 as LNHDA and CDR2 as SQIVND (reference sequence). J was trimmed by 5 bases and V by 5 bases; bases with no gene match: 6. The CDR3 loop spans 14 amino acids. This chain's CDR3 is CASSARDSDQPQHF. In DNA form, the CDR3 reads TGTGCCAGTAGTGCGCGGGACAGTGATCAGCCCCAGCATTTT.

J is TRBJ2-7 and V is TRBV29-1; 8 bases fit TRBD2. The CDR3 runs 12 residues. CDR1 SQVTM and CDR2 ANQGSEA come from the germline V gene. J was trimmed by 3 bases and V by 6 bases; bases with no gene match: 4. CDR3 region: CSVPGGNYEQYF. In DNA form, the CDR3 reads TGCAGCGTCCCGGGGGGGAACTACGAGCAGTACTTC.

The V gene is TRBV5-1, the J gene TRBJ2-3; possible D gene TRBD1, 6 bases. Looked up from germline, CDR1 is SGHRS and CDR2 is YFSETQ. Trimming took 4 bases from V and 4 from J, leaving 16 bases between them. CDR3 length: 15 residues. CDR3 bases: TGCGCCAGCAGCGCTACAGGGATGGTTCCAGATACGCAGTATTTT. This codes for CASSATGMVPDTQYF.

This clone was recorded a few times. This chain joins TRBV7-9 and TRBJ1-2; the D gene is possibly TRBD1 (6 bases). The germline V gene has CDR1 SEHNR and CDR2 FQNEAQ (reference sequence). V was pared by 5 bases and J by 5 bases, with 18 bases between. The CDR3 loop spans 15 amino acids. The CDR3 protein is CASSQGPGREYGYTF. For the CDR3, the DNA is TGTGCCAGCAGCCAGGGGCCGGGGAGGGAGTATGGCTACACCTTC.

CDR3 nucleotide sequence: TGTGCCAGCAGTGTAGGTCGGCAGGGGTACAATGAGCAGTTCTTC. This gives the protein CASSVGRQGYNEQFF. The rearrangement links TRBV2 to TRBJ2-1; perhaps TRBD1 as D (6 bases). The V end was cut by 4 bases, the J end by 4 bases, with 14 bases between. The germline gives CDR1 SNHLY, CDR2 FYNNEI. The CDR3 contains 15 residues.

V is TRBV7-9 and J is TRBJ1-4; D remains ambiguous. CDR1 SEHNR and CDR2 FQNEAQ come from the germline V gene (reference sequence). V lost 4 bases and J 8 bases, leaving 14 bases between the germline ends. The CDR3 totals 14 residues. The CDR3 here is CASSYVGVREKLFF. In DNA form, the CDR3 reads TGTGCCAGCAGCTACGTCGGGGTTCGCGAAAAACTGTTTTTT.